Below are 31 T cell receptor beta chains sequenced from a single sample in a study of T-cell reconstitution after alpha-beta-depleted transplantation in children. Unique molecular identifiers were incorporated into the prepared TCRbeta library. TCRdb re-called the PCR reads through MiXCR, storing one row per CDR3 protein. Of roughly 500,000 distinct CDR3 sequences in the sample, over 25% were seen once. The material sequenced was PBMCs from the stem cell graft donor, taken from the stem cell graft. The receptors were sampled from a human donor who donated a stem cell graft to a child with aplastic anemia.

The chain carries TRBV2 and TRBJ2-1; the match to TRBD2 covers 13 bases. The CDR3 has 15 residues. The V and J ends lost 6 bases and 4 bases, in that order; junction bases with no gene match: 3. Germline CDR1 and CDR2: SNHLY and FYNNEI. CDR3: CASSGTSGVYNEQFF. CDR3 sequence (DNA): TGTGCCAGCAGCGGGACTAGCGGGGTATACAATGAGCAGTTCTTC.

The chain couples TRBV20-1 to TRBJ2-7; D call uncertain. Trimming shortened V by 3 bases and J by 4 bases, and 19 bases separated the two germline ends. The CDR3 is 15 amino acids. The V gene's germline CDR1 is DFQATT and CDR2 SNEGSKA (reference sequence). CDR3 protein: CSASRWTVRSYEQYF. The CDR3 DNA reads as TGCAGTGCTAGTCGATGGACCGTAAGATCTTACGAGCAGTACTTC.

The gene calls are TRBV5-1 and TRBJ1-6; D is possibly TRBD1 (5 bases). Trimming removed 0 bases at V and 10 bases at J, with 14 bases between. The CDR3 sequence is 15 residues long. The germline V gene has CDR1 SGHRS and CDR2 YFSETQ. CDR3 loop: CASSLERSGESPLHF. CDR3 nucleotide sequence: TGCGCCAGCAGCTTGGAACGCTCGGGGGAGTCACCCCTCCACTTT.

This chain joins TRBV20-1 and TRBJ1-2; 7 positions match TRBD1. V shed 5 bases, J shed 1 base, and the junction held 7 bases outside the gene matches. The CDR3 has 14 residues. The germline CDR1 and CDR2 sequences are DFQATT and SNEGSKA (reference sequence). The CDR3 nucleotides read TGCAGTGCTCTACCCGGGACAGTTAACTATGGCTACACCTTC. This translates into CSALPGTVNYGYTF.

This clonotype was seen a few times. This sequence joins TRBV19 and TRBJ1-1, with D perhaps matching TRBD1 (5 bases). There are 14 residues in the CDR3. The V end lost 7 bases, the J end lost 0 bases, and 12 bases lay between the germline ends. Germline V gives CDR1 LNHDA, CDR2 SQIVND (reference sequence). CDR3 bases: TGTGCCAGTACCATGGTGGGACTGAACACTGAAGCTTTCTTT. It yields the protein CASTMVGLNTEAFF.

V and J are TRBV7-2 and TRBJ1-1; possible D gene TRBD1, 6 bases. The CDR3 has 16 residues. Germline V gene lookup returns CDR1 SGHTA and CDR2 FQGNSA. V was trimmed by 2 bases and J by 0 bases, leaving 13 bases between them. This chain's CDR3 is CASSLTWRDMNTEAFF. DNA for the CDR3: TGTGCCAGCAGCTTAACCTGGAGGGACATGAACACTGAAGCTTTCTTT.

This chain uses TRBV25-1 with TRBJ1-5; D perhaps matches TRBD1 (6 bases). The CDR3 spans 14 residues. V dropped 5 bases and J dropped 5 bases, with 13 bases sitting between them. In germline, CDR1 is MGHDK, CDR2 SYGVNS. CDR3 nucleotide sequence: TGTGCCAGCAGTCAGACAGGCCGGTATCAGCCCCAGCATTTT. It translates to CASSQTGRYQPQHF. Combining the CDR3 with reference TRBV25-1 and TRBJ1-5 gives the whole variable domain EADIYQTPRYLVIGTGKKITLECSQTMGHDKMYWYQQDPGMELHLIHYSYGVNSTEKGDLSSESTVSRIRTEHFPLTLESARPSHTSQYLCASSQTGRYQPQHFGDGTRLSIL.

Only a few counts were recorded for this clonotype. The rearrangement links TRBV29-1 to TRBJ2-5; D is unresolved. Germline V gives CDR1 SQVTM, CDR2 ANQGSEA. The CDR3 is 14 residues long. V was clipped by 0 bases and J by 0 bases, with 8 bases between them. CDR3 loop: CSVEDGWYQETQYF. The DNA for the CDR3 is TGCAGCGTTGAAGATGGGTGGTACCAAGAGACCCAGTACTTC.

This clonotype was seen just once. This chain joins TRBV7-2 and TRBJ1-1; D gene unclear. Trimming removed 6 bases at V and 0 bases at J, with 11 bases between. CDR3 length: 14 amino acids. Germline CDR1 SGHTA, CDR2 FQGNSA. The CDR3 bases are TGTGCCAGCAGTCGGCTTAGGCTGAACACTGAAGCTTTCTTT. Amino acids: CASSRLRLNTEAFF.

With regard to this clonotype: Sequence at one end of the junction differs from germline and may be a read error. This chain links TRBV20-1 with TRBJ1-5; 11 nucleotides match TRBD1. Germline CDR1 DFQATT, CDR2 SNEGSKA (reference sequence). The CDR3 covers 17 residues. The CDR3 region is CCARALGQGERNQPQHF. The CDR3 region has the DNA TGCTGTGCTAGAGCCTTGGGACAGGGGGAACGCAATCAGCCCCAGCATTTT.

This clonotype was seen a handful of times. This CDR3 is CASSRRTDEQFF. CDR3 in DNA: TGTGCCAGCAGCAGACGGACAGATGAGCAGTTCTTC. This chain uses TRBV7-2 with TRBJ2-1; the D gene is possibly TRBD1 (6 bases). The CDR3 covers 12 residues. Trimming took 5 bases from V and 8 from J, leaving 10 bases between them. Germline V gives CDR1 SGHTA, CDR2 FQGNSA.

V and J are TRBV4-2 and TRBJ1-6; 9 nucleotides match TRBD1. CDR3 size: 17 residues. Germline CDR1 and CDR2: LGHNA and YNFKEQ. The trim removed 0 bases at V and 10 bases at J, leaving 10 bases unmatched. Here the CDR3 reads CASSQDRRTGVRSPLHF. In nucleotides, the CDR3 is TGTGCCAGCAGCCAAGATCGTAGGACAGGGGTAAGGTCACCCCTCCACTTT.

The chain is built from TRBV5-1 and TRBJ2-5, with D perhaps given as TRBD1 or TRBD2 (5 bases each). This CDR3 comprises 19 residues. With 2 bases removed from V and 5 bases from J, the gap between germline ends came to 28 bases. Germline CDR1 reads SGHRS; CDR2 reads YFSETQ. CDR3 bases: TGCGCCAGCAGCTTAAGCATAACTTCGGGGACCCTACAAGAGGAGACCCAGTACTTC. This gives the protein CASSLSITSGTLQEETQYF. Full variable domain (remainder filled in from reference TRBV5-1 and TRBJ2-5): KAGVTQTPRYLIKTRGQQVTLSCSPISGHRSVSWYQQTPGQGLQFLFEYFSETQRNKGNFPGRFSGRQFSNSRSEMNVSTLELGDSALYLCASSLSITSGTLQEETQYFGPGTRLLVL.

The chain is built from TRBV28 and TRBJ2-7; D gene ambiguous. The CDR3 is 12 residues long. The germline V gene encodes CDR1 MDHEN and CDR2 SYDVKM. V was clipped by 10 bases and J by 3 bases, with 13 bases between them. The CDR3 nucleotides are TGTGCCATCCATGATGGGTACTACGAGCAGTACTTC. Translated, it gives CAIHDGYYEQYF.

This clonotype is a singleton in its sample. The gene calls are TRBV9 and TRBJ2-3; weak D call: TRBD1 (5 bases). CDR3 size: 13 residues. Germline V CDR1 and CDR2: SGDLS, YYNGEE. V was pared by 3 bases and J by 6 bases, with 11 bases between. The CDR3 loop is CASSGAPGDTQYF. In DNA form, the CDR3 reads TGTGCCAGCAGCGGAGCCCCAGGGGATACGCAGTATTTT.

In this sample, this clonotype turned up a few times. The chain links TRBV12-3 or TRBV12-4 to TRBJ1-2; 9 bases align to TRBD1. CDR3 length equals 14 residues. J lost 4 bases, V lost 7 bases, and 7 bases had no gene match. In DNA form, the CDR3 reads TGTGCCAGCACCACGGGACAGGGTTCCTATGGCTACACCTTC. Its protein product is CASTTGQGSYGYTF.

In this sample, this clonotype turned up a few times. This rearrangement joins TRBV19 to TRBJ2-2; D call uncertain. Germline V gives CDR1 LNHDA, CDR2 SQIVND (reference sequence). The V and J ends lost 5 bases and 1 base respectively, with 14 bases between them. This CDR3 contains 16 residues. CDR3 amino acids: CASSSEGYWNTGELFF. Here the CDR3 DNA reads TGTGCCAGTAGTTCCGAAGGCTACTGGAACACCGGGGAGCTGTTTTTT.

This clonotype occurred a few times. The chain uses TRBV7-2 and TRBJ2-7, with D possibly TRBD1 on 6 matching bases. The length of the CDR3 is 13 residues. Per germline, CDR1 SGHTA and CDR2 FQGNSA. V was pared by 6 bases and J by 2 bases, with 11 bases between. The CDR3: CASRGQLTYEQYF. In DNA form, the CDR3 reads TGTGCCAGCAGAGGACAGCTGACCTACGAGCAGTACTTC. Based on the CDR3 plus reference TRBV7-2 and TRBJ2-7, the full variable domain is GAGVSQSPSNKVTEKGKDVELRCDPISGHTALYWYRQSLGQGLEFLIYFQGNSAPDKSGLPSDRFSAERTGGSVSTLTIQRTQQEDSAVYLCASRGQLTYEQYFGPGTRLTVT.

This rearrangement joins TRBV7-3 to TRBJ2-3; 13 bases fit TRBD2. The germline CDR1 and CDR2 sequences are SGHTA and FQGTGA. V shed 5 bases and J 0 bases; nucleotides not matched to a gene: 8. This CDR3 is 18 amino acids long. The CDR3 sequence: CASSPGPGLAGSTDTQYF. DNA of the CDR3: TGTGCCAGCAGCCCCGGCCCGGGACTAGCGGGGAGCACAGATACGCAGTATTTT.

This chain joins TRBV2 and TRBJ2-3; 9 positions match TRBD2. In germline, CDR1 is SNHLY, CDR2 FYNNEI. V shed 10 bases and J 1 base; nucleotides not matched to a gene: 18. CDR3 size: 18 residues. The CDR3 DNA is TGTGCCAACACCGGGGGGAGTGTAGCGGGAGTAGGCACAGATACGCAGTATTTT. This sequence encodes CANTGGSVAGVGTDTQYF.

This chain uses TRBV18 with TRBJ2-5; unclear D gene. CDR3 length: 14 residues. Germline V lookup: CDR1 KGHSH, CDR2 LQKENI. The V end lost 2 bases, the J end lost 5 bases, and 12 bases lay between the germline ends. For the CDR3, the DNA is TGTGCCAGCTCACCAGGGGAATTCCGGGAGACCCAGTACTTC. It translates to CASSPGEFRETQYF.

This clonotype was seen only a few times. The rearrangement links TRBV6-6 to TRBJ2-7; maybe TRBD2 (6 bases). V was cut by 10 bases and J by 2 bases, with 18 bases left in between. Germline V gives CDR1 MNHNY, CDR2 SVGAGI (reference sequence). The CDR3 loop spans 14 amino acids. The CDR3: CATDPGRETYEQYF. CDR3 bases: TGTGCCACTGACCCAGGGCGGGAAACCTACGAGCAGTACTTC.

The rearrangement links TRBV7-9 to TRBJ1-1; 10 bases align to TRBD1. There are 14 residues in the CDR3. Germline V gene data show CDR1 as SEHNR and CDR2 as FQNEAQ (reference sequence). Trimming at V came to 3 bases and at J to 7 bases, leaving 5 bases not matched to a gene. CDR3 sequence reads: CASSLTGGADEAFF. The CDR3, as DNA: TGTGCCAGCAGCTTGACAGGGGGCGCGGATGAAGCTTTCTTT.

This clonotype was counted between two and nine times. The CDR3 region is CASRGTGVDNEQFF. As DNA, the CDR3 is TGTGCCTCCCGGGGGACAGGTGTGGACAATGAGCAGTTCTTC. V usage is TRBV6-2 or TRBV6-3 and J usage is TRBJ2-1; 8 positions agree with TRBD1. The CDR3 loop spans 14 amino acids. J was trimmed by 5 bases and V by 11 bases; bases with no gene match: 11. CDR1 is MNHEY, CDR2 SVGEGT, per germline.

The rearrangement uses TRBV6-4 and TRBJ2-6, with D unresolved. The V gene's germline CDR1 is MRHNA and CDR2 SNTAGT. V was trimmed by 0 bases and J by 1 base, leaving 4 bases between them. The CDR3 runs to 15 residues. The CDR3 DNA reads TGTGCCAGCAGTGACTCGGGGTCTGGGGCCAACGTCCTGACTTTC. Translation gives CASSDSGSGANVLTF.

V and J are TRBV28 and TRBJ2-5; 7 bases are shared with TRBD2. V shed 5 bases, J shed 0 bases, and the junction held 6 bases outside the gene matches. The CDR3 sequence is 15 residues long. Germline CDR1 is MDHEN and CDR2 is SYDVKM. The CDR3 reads CASSVRLAHQETQYF. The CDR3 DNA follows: TGTGCCAGCAGTGTGCGACTAGCTCACCAAGAGACCCAGTACTTC.

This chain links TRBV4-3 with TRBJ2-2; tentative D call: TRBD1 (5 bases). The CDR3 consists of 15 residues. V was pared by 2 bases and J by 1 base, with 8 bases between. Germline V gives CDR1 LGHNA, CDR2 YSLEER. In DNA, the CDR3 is TGCGCCAGCAGCCAATTTCAGGGGAACACCGGGGAGCTGTTTTTT. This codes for CASSQFQGNTGELFF.

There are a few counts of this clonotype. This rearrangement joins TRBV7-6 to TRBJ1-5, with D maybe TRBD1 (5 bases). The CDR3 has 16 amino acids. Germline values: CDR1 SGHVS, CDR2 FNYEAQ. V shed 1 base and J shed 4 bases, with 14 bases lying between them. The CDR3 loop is CASSLGPGVSNQPQHF. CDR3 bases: TGTGCCAGCAGCTTAGGTCCGGGGGTCTCGAATCAGCCCCAGCATTTT.

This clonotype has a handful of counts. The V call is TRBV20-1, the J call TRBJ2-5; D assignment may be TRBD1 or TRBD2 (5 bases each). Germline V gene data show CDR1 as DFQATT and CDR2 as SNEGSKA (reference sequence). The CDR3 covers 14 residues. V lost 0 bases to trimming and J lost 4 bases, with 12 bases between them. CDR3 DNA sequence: TGCAGTGCTAGAGAGTGGGGGAAGCGAGAGACCCAGTACTTC. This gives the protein CSAREWGKRETQYF.

In DNA form, the CDR3 reads TGTGCCAGCAGTTACTTCGGGCAGGGCGATCAGCCCCAGCATTTT. Amino acids: CASSYFGQGDQPQHF. V is TRBV6-2 or TRBV6-3 and J is TRBJ1-5, with D possibly matching TRBD1 (5 bases). Trimming left V 1 base short and J 5 bases short, with 12 bases between. CDR3 size: 15 residues. Looked up from germline, CDR1 is MNHEY and CDR2 is SVGEGT.

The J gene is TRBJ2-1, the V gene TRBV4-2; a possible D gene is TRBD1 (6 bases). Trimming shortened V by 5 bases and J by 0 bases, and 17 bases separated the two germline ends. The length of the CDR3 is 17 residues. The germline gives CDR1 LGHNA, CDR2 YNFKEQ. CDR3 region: CASSTQEQGSSYNEQFF. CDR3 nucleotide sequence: TGTGCCAGCAGCACCCAGGAACAGGGTAGCTCCTACAATGAGCAGTTCTTC.